Below are 24 T cell receptor beta chains sequenced from a single sample in a study of Ad26.COV2.S vaccination and SARS-CoV-2 variants. Repertoires were generated with immunoSEQ multiplex PCR, while TCRdb's copy carries only in-frame clones and drops some. Of about 320,000 clones listed, around 81% are singletons. As to treatment: over 15 received Ad26.COV2.S at low or high dose, single or two shots; 5 received placebo; per-sample allocation not given. Specimens were obtained on day 63 following the first vaccine or placebo injection. The specimen comprised peripheral blood, sampled in a trial of Ad26.COV2.S vaccine versus placebo. The receptors originated from a person between 18 and 59 years old who received the Ad26.COV2.S COVID-19 vaccine or a placebo.

This clone was observed a single time. The chain has TRBV7-9 and TRBJ2-7, with 12 bases aligning to TRBD1. Losses at the gene ends were 1 base for V and 3 bases for J; bases not matched to a gene: 4. This CDR3 is 16 amino acids long. The germline gives CDR1 SEHNR, CDR2 FQNEAQ (reference sequence). CDR3 DNA sequence: TGTGCCAGCAGCTTAGAGGGACAGGGGGCAGTCTACGAGCAGTACTTC. Translation gives CASSLEGQGAVYEQYF.

The rearrangement uses TRBV30 and TRBJ1-5; 8 nucleotides agree with TRBD1. V lost 5 bases, J lost 2 bases, and 2 bases stayed unmatched. CDR3 size: 13 residues. The germline gives CDR1 GTSNPN, CDR2 SVGIG (reference sequence). CDR3 region: CAWDRGGNQPQHF. CDR3 in DNA: TGTGCCTGGGACAGGGGCGGCAATCAGCCCCAGCATTTT. Filled out from reference TRBV30 and TRBJ1-5, the complete variable domain reads SQTIHQWPATLVQPVGSPLSLECTVEGTSNPNLYWYRQAAGRGLQLLFYSVGIGQISSEVPQNLSASRPQDRQFILSSKKLLLSDSGFYLCAWDRGGNQPQHFGDGTRLSIL.

The rearrangement links TRBV12-3 or TRBV12-4 to TRBJ2-7, with no clear D. Trimming cost V 2 bases and J 6 bases, with 11 bases left between them. The CDR3 runs 13 residues. The CDR3 spells CASSLKGFSEQYF. The CDR3 DNA reads TGTGCCAGCAGTTTAAAGGGTTTCTCCGAGCAGTACTTC.

This chain uses TRBV5-6 with TRBJ2-2, with D perhaps assigned TRBD1 or TRBD2 (6 bases each). V lost 5 bases, J lost 4 bases, and 21 bases lay in between. Germline V gene data show CDR1 as SGHDT and CDR2 as YYEEEE. There are 17 residues in the CDR3. The CDR3 reads CASSRGGPGVFTGELFF. CDR3 sequence (DNA): TGTGCCAGCAGTCGAGGGGGGCCGGGGGTATTCACCGGGGAGCTGTTTTTT.

The chain carries TRBV10-3 and TRBJ2-7, with D hard to call. The CDR3 consists of 14 residues. Trimming pared 7 bases from V and 4 bases from J, leaving 17 bases between. CDR1 is ENHRY, CDR2 SYGVKD, per germline. The chain's CDR3 is CAINKPGDSYEQYF. CDR3 bases: TGTGCCATCAACAAACCAGGTGACTCATACGAGCAGTACTTC.

CDR3 region: CASSVDIPGQLTDTQYF. CDR3 in DNA: TGCGCCAGCAGCGTCGATATACCGGGACAGCTCACAGATACGCAGTATTTT. J is TRBJ2-3 and V is TRBV5-1; 7 bases fit TRBD1. Trimming cost V 4 bases and J 2 bases; bases outside gene matches: 13. The CDR3 extends over 17 amino acids. Germline-derived CDR1 and CDR2 are SGHRS and YFSETQ.

CDR3 nucleotide sequence: TGTGCCAGCAGTGACCGAGAGTTTGAGACCCAGTACTTC. The encoded protein is CASSDREFETQYF. The chain employs TRBV2 and TRBJ2-5; D is unclear. Germline CDR1 is SNHLY and CDR2 is FYNNEI. V was clipped by 3 bases and J by 5 bases, with 10 bases between them. The CDR3 extends over 13 amino acids.

The V gene is TRBV5-6, the J gene TRBJ1-2; a weak D match, TRBD1 (6 bases). CDR1 is SGHDT and CDR2 is YYEEEE in the germline V gene. This CDR3 is built from 17 residues. V was trimmed by 3 bases and J by 4 bases, leaving 22 bases between them. The CDR3 bases are TGTGCCAGCAGCTCCCCTAGAGGGGGGCGACTTATCTATGGCTACACCTTC. Encoded protein: CASSSPRGGRLIYGYTF.

In this sample, this clone turned up once. The chain links TRBV7-3 to TRBJ2-2; D remains unclear. Germline CDR1 SGHTA, CDR2 FQGTGA. The CDR3 runs 14 residues. Between the trimmed V and J ends, which lost 1 base and 3 bases, there was a span of 6 bases. The CDR3 here is CASSLNSDTGELFF. The CDR3 bases are TGTGCCAGCAGCTTAAACAGCGACACCGGGGAGCTGTTTTTT. The full variable domain, its missing parts supplied by reference TRBV7-3 and TRBJ2-2, is GAGVSQTPSNKVTEKGKYVELRCDPISGHTALYWYRQSLGQGPEFLIYFQGTGAADDSGLPNDRFFAVRPEGSVSTLKIQRTERGDSAVYLCASSLNSDTGELFFGEGSRLTVL.

The chain is built from TRBV13 and TRBJ2-1, with 8 nucleotides matching TRBD2. CDR1 and CDR2 from the germline V gene are PRHDT and FYEKMQ (reference sequence). The CDR3 sequence is 15 residues long. With V trimmed by 5 bases and J by 3 bases, 6 bases remained unmatched. Here the CDR3 reads CASSAGGDYYNEQFF. For the CDR3, the DNA is TGTGCCAGCAGCGCGGGGGGAGACTACTACAATGAGCAGTTCTTC.

The J gene is TRBJ2-3, the V gene TRBV19; tentatively, D is TRBD2 (5 bases). Looked up from germline, CDR1 is LNHDA and CDR2 is SQIVND (reference sequence). Trimming stripped 5 bases from V and 2 bases from J, with 17 bases between. The CDR3 loop spans 16 amino acids. The CDR3 loop reads CASSPLTRALTDTQYF. The CDR3 coding sequence is TGTGCCAGTAGTCCCCTGACGAGGGCCCTCACAGATACGCAGTATTTT.

This clone was seen once. The genes are TRBV11-3 and TRBJ1-5, with D uncertain. CDR1 is SGHNT, CDR2 YENEEA, per germline. The V end was cut by 5 bases, the J end by 0 bases, with 14 bases between. The CDR3 runs to 16 residues. As DNA, the CDR3 is TGTGCCAGCAGCCAATATTCAAGATATAGCAATCAGCCCCAGCATTTT. Amino acids: CASSQYSRYSNQPQHF.

The rearrangement joins TRBV7-9 to TRBJ2-1, with TRBD2 matching over 15 bases. Unmatched junction bases numbered 3, after V lost 3 bases and J lost 6 bases. CDR3 length: 16 residues. Germline CDR1 is SEHNR and CDR2 is FQNEAQ (reference sequence). CDR3 amino acids: CASSFPGLAGGNEQFF. The CDR3 DNA follows: TGTGCCAGCAGCTTCCCGGGACTAGCGGGGGGCAATGAGCAGTTCTTC.

This clone turned up a few times. V is TRBV6-5 and J is TRBJ2-7, with unresolved D. This CDR3 has 14 amino acids. The V end lost 7 bases, the J end lost 6 bases, and 19 bases lay between the germline ends. The germline gives CDR1 MNHEY, CDR2 SVGAGI. Here the CDR3 reads CASTEGHEGGEQYF. The CDR3 DNA is TGTGCCAGCACAGAAGGGCACGAAGGCGGCGAGCAGTACTTC.

The genes are TRBV28 and TRBJ1-2; no reliable D call. The CDR3 sequence is 14 residues long. CDR1 is MDHEN and CDR2 is SYDVKM in the germline V gene. Trimming pared 3 bases from V and 3 bases from J, leaving 11 bases between. The CDR3 DNA reads as TGTGCCAGCAGTTTGAAACAGACCGACTATGGCTACACCTTC. Translation gives CASSLKQTDYGYTF.

This clone has just one count. The rearrangement uses TRBV11-2 and TRBJ2-5, with D tentatively TRBD1 or TRBD2 (6 bases each). The ends were cut back, 1 base at V and 7 bases at J, with 16 bases in the middle. The germline V gene has CDR1 SGHAT and CDR2 FQNNGV. The length of the CDR3 is 15 residues. CDR3 protein: CASSLGLGGSRTQYF. CDR3 in DNA: TGTGCCAGCAGCTTAGGGCTGGGGGGCTCGAGGACCCAGTACTTC.

The chain combines TRBV4-1 with TRBJ2-3; D tentatively fits TRBD1 or TRBD2 (5 bases each). The CDR3 spans 18 residues. Germline V CDR1 and CDR2: MGHRA, YSYEKL. Trimming took off 2 bases at V and 0 bases at J, with 18 bases between the two ends. This CDR3 is CASSQLGSGRGSTDTQYF. CDR3 nucleotides: TGCGCCAGCAGCCAATTGGGGAGTGGAAGGGGAAGCACAGATACGCAGTATTTT.

The gene calls are TRBV5-1 and TRBJ2-3, with D unresolved. Germline V CDR1 and CDR2: SGHRS, YFSETQ. The ends were cut back, 3 bases at V and 2 bases at J, with 10 bases in the middle. The CDR3 contains 14 residues. The CDR3 is CASSYWAVTDTQYF. The CDR3 nucleotides are TGCGCCAGCAGCTATTGGGCCGTCACAGATACGCAGTATTTT.

The genes are TRBV7-7 and TRBJ2-1, with TRBD1 as a possible D gene (6 bases). Per the germline V gene, CDR1 is SSHAT and CDR2 is FNYEAQ (reference sequence). V lost 1 base, J lost 5 bases, and 15 bases lay in between. The CDR3 contains 16 residues. The CDR3: CASSLGPGVSNNEQFF. CDR3 coding DNA: TGTGCCAGCAGCTTAGGTCCAGGGGTGTCGAACAATGAGCAGTTCTTC.

The chain carries TRBV5-5 and TRBJ1-2; 7 bases fit TRBD1. From germline, CDR1 is SGHKS and CDR2 YYEKEE (reference sequence). With V trimmed by 1 base and J by 8 bases, 2 bases remained unmatched. CDR3 length: 12 amino acids. DNA for the CDR3: TGTGCCAGCAGCTTGACAGGGGAAGGCTACACCTTC. Translated, it gives CASSLTGEGYTF.

This chain links TRBV21-1 with TRBJ2-5; TRBD2, the table's D call, was not compared with the DNA. TRBV21-1 is a recognized pseudogene. The CDR3 consists of 17 residues. The CDR3 reads CASSRELAGGLEETQYF. As DNA, the CDR3 is TGTGCCAGCAGCAGAGAGCTAGCGGGGGGACTAGAAGAGACCCAGTACTTC.

CDR3 region: CASSGSQNTEAFF. The CDR3, as DNA: TGTGCCAGCAGTGGGAGCCAGAACACTGAAGCTTTCTTT. This chain connects TRBV27 to TRBJ1-1; unclear D gene. Per the germline V gene, CDR1 is MNHEY and CDR2 is SMNVEV (reference sequence). V was clipped by 5 bases and J by 1 base, with 8 bases between them. The CDR3 is 13 residues long.

This clone is a singleton in its sample. The J gene is TRBJ1-2, the V gene TRBV5-1; TRBD1 agrees at 7 bases. The CDR3 totals 14 residues. V lost 5 bases to trimming and J lost 4 bases; unmatched junction nucleotides: 8. Germline V gene data show CDR1 as SGHRS and CDR2 as YFSETQ. The CDR3: CASSRETGSYGYTF. In DNA form, the CDR3 reads TGCGCCAGCAGTCGCGAGACAGGGAGCTATGGCTACACCTTC.

The rearrangement joins TRBV7-3 to TRBJ2-7; D possibly corresponds to TRBD2 (7 bases). Trimming took 3 bases from V and 5 from J, leaving 11 bases between them. The CDR3 spans 13 residues. The germline V gene has CDR1 SGHTA and CDR2 FQGTGA. The CDR3 loop is CASSLAGADEQYF. The CDR3 nucleotides are TGTGCCAGCAGCTTGGCGGGGGCGGACGAGCAGTACTTC. Full variable domain (remainder filled in from reference TRBV7-3 and TRBJ2-7): GAGVSQTPSNKVTEKGKYVELRCDPISGHTALYWYRQSLGQGPEFLIYFQGTGAADDSGLPNDRFFAVRPEGSVSTLKIQRTERGDSAVYLCASSLAGADEQYFGPGTRLTVT.